This TCR beta chain was captured by sequencing in a study of blood T cell repertoires in COVID-19. TCRdb's copy holds only in-frame clones and misses some; the assay was immunoSEQ multiplex PCR. The table lists some 150,000 clones, around 81% of them singletons. Germline V gene lookup returns CDR1 SQVTM and CDR2 ANQGSEA. This CDR3 comprises 13 residues. V was clipped by 7 bases and J by 4 bases; unmatched bases: 7. The TCR sequence derives from a human donor with acute or convalescent COVID-19. The donor label of this sample is uncertain. Material: peripheral blood. This chain connects TRBV29-1 to TRBJ1-2, with 9 bases lining up with TRBD1. CDR3: CSARTGDGYGYTF. The DNA for the CDR3 is TGCAGCGCTCGGACAGGGGACGGCTATGGCTACACCTTC. The complete variable domain, with remaining parts taken from reference TRBV29-1 and TRBJ1-2, reads SAVISQKPSRDICQRGTSLTIQCQVDSQVTMMFWYRQQPGQSLTLIATANQGSEATYESGFVIDKFPISRPNLTFSTLTVSNMSPEDSSIYLCSARTGDGYGYTFGSGTRLTVV.